These 28 T cell receptor beta chains share one sample of origin, sequenced in a study of shared clonotypes between healthy human individuals. TCRdb's table, derived via immunoSEQ multiplex PCR, lists solely in-frame clones and lacks some. The sample has millions of clones, 93% seen once. The sample taken for sequencing was naive CD4+ T cells from PBMCs. Subset noted: CD45RA+ positively selected. The receptors here all came from a man in his late teens or twenties in good health. Some clones in this sample may be carry-over from other donors' samples.

The rearrangement joins TRBV21-1 to TRBJ1-5. TRBV21-1 is designated a pseudogene. This CDR3 has 15 amino acids. CDR3 amino acids: CASSAAQGSNQPQHF. In DNA, the CDR3 is TGTGCCAGCAGCGCCGCTCAAGGAAGCAATCAGCCCCAGCATTTT.

The chain has TRBV6-6 and TRBJ1-5; TRBD1 matches 9 bases. Germline lookup yields CDR1 MNHNY and CDR2 SVGAGI (reference sequence). The CDR3 has 14 residues. The trim removed 5 bases at V and 6 bases at J, leaving 5 bases unmatched. The CDR3 DNA reads as TGTGCCAGCAGTGGAGGGACAGGGAGTCAGCCCCAGCATTTT. It encodes CASSGGTGSQPQHF.

V usage is TRBV11-1 and J usage is TRBJ2-6; TRBD1 agrees at 11 bases. V lost 5 bases to trimming and J lost 2 bases; unmatched junction nucleotides: 2. The CDR3 loop spans 16 amino acids. Germline V lookup: CDR1 SGHAT, CDR2 FQDESV (reference sequence). The CDR3 reads CASSVGQGAGANVLTF. The DNA of the CDR3 is TGTGCCAGCAGCGTGGGACAGGGGGCTGGGGCCAACGTCCTGACTTTC.

The chain carries TRBV28 and TRBJ2-2, with TRBD1 identical over 8 bases. Germline CDR1 reads MDHEN; CDR2 reads SYDVKM. The CDR3 contains 15 residues. Unmatched junction bases numbered 4, after V lost 6 bases and J lost 1 base. CDR3 DNA: TGTGCCAGCAGACCCGGGACAGGGAACACCGGGGAGCTGTTTTTT. Protein: CASRPGTGNTGELFF.

The chain has TRBV28 and TRBJ2-1; 10 bases match TRBD2. Trimming at V came to 5 bases and at J to 1 base, leaving 5 bases not matched to a gene. The CDR3 extends over 16 amino acids. Looked up from germline, CDR1 is MDHEN and CDR2 is SYDVKM. The CDR3 DNA follows: TGTGCCAGCAGTCCCCGGACTAGCGGTTCCTACAATGAGCAGTTCTTC. Protein: CASSPRTSGSYNEQFF. The full variable domain, rest sourced from reference TRBV28 and TRBJ2-1, is DVKVTQSSRYLVKRTGEKVFLECVQDMDHENMFWYRQDPGLGLRLIYFSYDVKMKEKGDIPEGYSVSREKKERFSLILESASTNQTSMYLCASSPRTSGSYNEQFFGPGTRLTVL.

The rearrangement joins TRBV6-1 to TRBJ1-1, with 10 bases identical to TRBD1. Germline CDR1 is MNHNS and CDR2 is SASEGT. J lost 5 bases, V lost 7 bases, and 10 bases had no gene match. The CDR3 runs to 15 residues. In DNA, the CDR3 is TGTGCCAGCACCTGGGGACAGGGGCACGCAACTGAAGCTTTCTTT. Translation gives CASTWGQGHATEAFF.

This clone was picked up a small number of times. Additional DNA sequences in this sample encode the identical CDR3. The chain carries TRBV18 and TRBJ1-4; TRBD1 matches at 8 bases. The CDR3 is made up of 15 amino acids. The junction had 2 bases not matched to a gene; V was cut back by 3 bases and J by 2 bases. Per germline, CDR1 KGHSH and CDR2 LQKENI. The CDR3 region is CASSPRQGTNEKLFF. The CDR3 nucleotides are TGTGCCAGCTCACCGAGACAGGGGACTAATGAAAAACTGTTTTTT.

J is TRBJ2-1 and V is TRBV7-2; TRBD2 matches at 8 bases. The ends lost 0 bases at V and 2 bases at J; junction bases unmatched: 0. CDR3 length: 15 amino acids. Germline assignment: CDR1 SGHTA and CDR2 FQGNSA. This CDR3 reads CASSLASGTYNEQFF. The CDR3 DNA reads as TGTGCCAGCAGCTTAGCTAGCGGGACCTACAATGAGCAGTTCTTC.

The chain recombines TRBV6-1 with TRBJ2-3; the match to TRBD2 covers 13 bases. CDR3 length: 19 amino acids. V was pared by 6 bases and J by 0 bases, with 12 bases of the junction left unmatched. Germline V gene lookup returns CDR1 MNHNS and CDR2 SASEGT. The CDR3 protein is CASRETPGLAGSSTDTQYF. CDR3 DNA: TGTGCCAGCAGAGAAACACCGGGACTAGCGGGAAGTAGCACAGATACGCAGTATTTT.

The rearrangement joins TRBV19 to TRBJ2-4; D possibly corresponds to TRBD1 (5 bases). V was shortened by 3 bases and J by 11 bases, with 11 bases between the two germline ends. CDR1 is LNHDA and CDR2 is SQIVND in the germline V gene (reference sequence). CDR3 length: 12 residues. This CDR3 is CASSMGRWVQYF. CDR3 in DNA: TGTGCCAGTAGTATGGGGCGGTGGGTTCAGTACTTC. The full variable domain, rest sourced from reference TRBV19 and TRBJ2-4, is DGGITQSPKYLFRKEGQNVTLSCEQNLNHDAMYWYRQDPGQGLRLIYYSQIVNDFQKGDIAEGYSVSREKKESFPLTVTSAQKNPTAFYLCASSMGRWVQYFGAGTRLSVL.

This clone was detected only once. The gene calls are TRBV7-3 and TRBJ1-1, with D perhaps TRBD1 (5 bases). The germline gives CDR1 SGHTA, CDR2 FQGTGA. CDR3 length equals 18 residues. V lost 2 bases, J lost 1 base, and 20 bases lay in between. CDR3 DNA: TGTGCCAGCAGCTTATTAGTGACACAGGTCGGTGAGAACACTGAAGCTTTCTTT. This codes for CASSLLVTQVGENTEAFF.

The genes are TRBV19 and TRBJ2-4; D gene ambiguous. V gave up 0 bases and J gave up 0 bases, with 9 bases separating them. CDR1 is LNHDA and CDR2 is SQIVND in the germline V gene (reference sequence). This CDR3 has 16 amino acids. The CDR3 is CASSIEGNGAKNIQYF. Written as DNA, the CDR3 is TGTGCCAGTAGTATAGAGGGTAATGGAGCCAAAAACATTCAGTACTTC.

J is TRBJ1-2 and V is TRBV14; D is possibly TRBD1 (6 bases). Trimming took 5 bases from V and 6 from J, leaving 13 bases between them. CDR3 length: 13 amino acids. Germline V gene sequence: CDR1 SGHDN, CDR2 FVKESK. The CDR3 here is CASSTQGKDGYTF. CDR3 DNA: TGTGCCAGCAGCACGCAGGGGAAGGATGGCTACACCTTC.

A note on this clone: In the same sample, other DNA sequences code for this CDR3. This sequence joins TRBV18 and TRBJ2-5; 9 positions match TRBD1. CDR3 size: 15 residues. With V trimmed by 3 bases and J by 4 bases, 6 bases remained unmatched. Germline V CDR1 and CDR2: KGHSH, LQKENI. The CDR3 bases are TGTGCCAGCTCACCGCCGGGACAGGGTGGAGAGACCCAGTACTTC. It yields the protein CASSPPGQGGETQYF.

The V gene is TRBV6-1, the J gene TRBJ1-1; no reliable D call. The CDR3 is 12 amino acids. Trimming removed 11 bases at V and 8 bases at J, with 18 bases between. From germline, CDR1 is MNHNS and CDR2 SASEGT. The CDR3 spells CAARFRGAEAFF. DNA of the CDR3: TGTGCCGCACGATTTCGGGGTGCCGAAGCTTTCTTT.

The chain recombines TRBV30 with TRBJ1-2; D gene unclear. The CDR3 consists of 12 residues. The V gene lost 7 bases and the J gene lost 0 bases, with 9 bases spanning the gap. Germline V gives CDR1 GTSNPN, CDR2 SVGIG (reference sequence). CDR3 coding DNA: TGTGCCTTAGCGATAGCTAACTATGGCTACACCTTC. This sequence encodes CALAIANYGYTF.

The chain joins TRBV5-1 to TRBJ2-5; 8 positions agree with TRBD1. In germline, CDR1 is SGHRS, CDR2 YFSETQ. The length of the CDR3 is 16 residues. The ends lost 4 bases at V and 4 bases at J; junction bases unmatched: 12. CDR3 residues: CASSPPGQGRGETQYF. As DNA, the CDR3 is TGCGCCAGCAGCCCACCCGGACAGGGAAGGGGAGAGACCCAGTACTTC. Full variable domain (outside the CDR3, taken from reference TRBV5-1 and TRBJ2-5): KAGVTQTPRYLIKTRGQQVTLSCSPISGHRSVSWYQQTPGQGLQFLFEYFSETQRNKGNFPGRFSGRQFSNSRSEMNVSTLELGDSALYLCASSPPGQGRGETQYFGPGTRLLVL.

The chain has TRBV10-3 and TRBJ2-3, with 8 bases identical to TRBD1. The V segment lost 8 bases and the J segment 4 bases; nucleotides outside the gene matches: 11. Germline V CDR1 and CDR2: ENHRY, SYGVKD. This CDR3 contains 15 residues. CDR3 sequence reads: CAIGTTGAGADTQYF. In nucleotides, the CDR3 is TGTGCCATCGGAACGACAGGGGCGGGCGCAGATACGCAGTATTTT.

This clone was seen just once. The chain combines TRBV15 with TRBJ2-7; D is tentatively TRBD1 or TRBD2 (6 bases each). Between the trimmed V and J ends, which lost 1 base and 5 bases, there was a span of 12 bases. Germline CDR1 is LNHNV and CDR2 is YYDKDF (reference sequence). The CDR3 length is 14 residues. The CDR3 spells CATSRGGARNEQYF. The CDR3 DNA follows: TGTGCCACCAGCAGAGGGGGGGCGAGGAACGAGCAGTACTTC.

In its sample, this clone was seen once. The chain has TRBV7-3 and TRBJ2-1; 10 nucleotides line up with TRBD1. Germline CDR1 SGHTA, CDR2 FQGTGA. V lost 5 bases to trimming and J lost 9 bases; unmatched junction nucleotides: 13. CDR3 length: 16 amino acids. Written as DNA, the CDR3 is TGTGCCAGCAGCCAAACCGCCGGGACAGGGGTGGGTGAGCAGTTCTTC. Translation gives CASSQTAGTGVGEQFF.

A remark on this clone: The same CDR3 can be traced to other DNA sequences in this sample. This chain links TRBV5-1 with TRBJ1-4; 9 nucleotides line up with TRBD1. V gave up 4 bases and J gave up 5 bases; unmatched junction bases: 3. The CDR3 consists of 14 residues. The V gene's germline CDR1 is SGHRS and CDR2 YFSETQ. Here the CDR3 DNA reads TGCGCCAGCAGCCGGGACAGGGCGAATGAAAAACTGTTTTTT. This encodes CASSRDRANEKLFF.

The rearrangement uses TRBV30 and TRBJ1-5; D call uncertain. The V end was cut by 5 bases, the J end by 4 bases, with 12 bases between. Germline values: CDR1 GTSNPN, CDR2 SVGIG (reference sequence). The CDR3 contains 13 residues. The DNA of the CDR3 is TGTGCCTGGGGTATGGGCTATAATCAGCCCCAGCATTTT. This codes for CAWGMGYNQPQHF. The full variable domain, rest sourced from reference TRBV30 and TRBJ1-5, is SQTIHQWPATLVQPVGSPLSLECTVEGTSNPNLYWYRQAAGRGLQLLFYSVGIGQISSEVPQNLSASRPQDRQFILSSKKLLLSDSGFYLCAWGMGYNQPQHFGDGTRLSIL.

This chain uses TRBV5-4 with TRBJ1-1; 7 bases match TRBD1. The J segment lost 0 bases and the V segment lost 9 bases, leaving 5 bases of the junction unmatched. CDR1 and CDR2 from the germline V gene are SGHNT and YYREEE (reference sequence). This CDR3 has 13 residues. Here the CDR3 DNA reads TGTGCCACTATGACAGGGATGAACACTGAAGCTTTCTTT. The encoded protein is CATMTGMNTEAFF.

This clone was counted once. The sample has other DNA sequences that encode this CDR3 too. The chain couples TRBV10-3 to TRBJ2-7; D is uncertain. There are 13 residues in the CDR3. V was clipped by 0 bases and J by 1 base, with 4 bases between them. In germline, CDR1 is ENHRY, CDR2 SYGVKD. CDR3 nucleotide sequence: TGTGCCATCAGTGAGTCGGGTTCCTACGAGCAGTACTTC. Protein sequence: CAISESGSYEQYF.

This clone was counted once. This chain joins TRBV9 and TRBJ2-1; 7 bases align to TRBD2. Trimming at V came to 0 bases and at J to 0 bases, leaving 6 bases not matched to a gene. Germline V gene data show CDR1 as SGDLS and CDR2 as YYNGEE. The CDR3 has 17 amino acids. CDR3 nucleotide sequence: TGTGCCAGCAGCGTAGGCCGACTAGCTCGCTCCTACAATGAGCAGTTCTTC. As protein: CASSVGRLARSYNEQFF.

The chain combines TRBV19 with TRBJ2-3; D uncertain. Trimming pared 5 bases from V and 0 bases from J, leaving 15 bases between. In germline, CDR1 is LNHDA, CDR2 SQIVND (reference sequence). This CDR3 has 16 residues. This chain's CDR3 is CASSPRTRTSTDTQYF. CDR3 bases: TGTGCCAGTAGTCCCCGGACCAGAACTAGCACAGATACGCAGTATTTT.

V usage is TRBV6-1 and J usage is TRBJ1-5; D is unclear. The germline V and J ends were trimmed by 4 bases and 3 bases, with 19 bases remaining between them. The CDR3 consists of 17 residues. Germline V gene lookup returns CDR1 MNHNS and CDR2 SASEGT. CDR3 sequence (DNA): TGTGCCAGCAGTGCAGGATTCTACAAGGGAGACAATCAGCCCCAGCATTTT. Amino acid sequence: CASSAGFYKGDNQPQHF.

This CDR3 reads CASSVTGVGETQYF. The CDR3 bases are TGTGCCAGCAGCGTAACAGGGGTAGGCGAGACCCAGTACTTC. The V gene is TRBV5-4, the J gene TRBJ2-5; 7 nucleotides agree with TRBD1. The CDR3 contains 14 residues. Germline-derived CDR1 and CDR2 are SGHNT and YYREEE (reference sequence). J gave up 5 bases and V 4 bases, and 8 bases lay outside the gene matches.